Below, 22 T cell receptor beta chains from the same sample are listed, as sequenced in a study of T cell repertoires in cytomegalovirus infection. TCRdb re-called the reads through MiXCR, storing one row per CDR3 protein. The sample contains roughly 500,000 distinct CDR3 sequences, 16% of which appear only once. Sequences were obtained from CD8+ T cells from PBMCs. These receptors were obtained from a human donor in good health (CMV status not recorded). Some clones in this sample may be carry-over from other donors' samples.

This clonotype has more than one count but fewer than ten. V usage is TRBV7-9 and J usage is TRBJ2-7; D is unclear. Germline loops: CDR1 SEHNR, CDR2 FQNEAQ (reference sequence). V lost 3 bases, J lost 9 bases, and 12 bases lay in between. This CDR3 has 12 amino acids. The CDR3 DNA follows: TGTGCCAGCAGCTTCCGGCCTTTCGGGCAGTACTTC. It encodes CASSFRPFGQYF.

The chain employs TRBV11-2 and TRBJ1-4, with D possibly matching TRBD1 (5 bases). V lost 1 base and J lost 0, with 9 bases in between. This CDR3 spans 16 amino acids. Germline CDR1 SGHAT, CDR2 FQNNGV. DNA of the CDR3: TGTGCCAGCAGCTTAGGGGGGTATGCAACTAATGAAAAACTGTTTTTT. It encodes CASSLGGYATNEKLFF.

J is TRBJ1-2 and V is TRBV5-5, with TRBD1 matching over 9 bases. CDR3 length equals 14 residues. Per the germline V gene, CDR1 is SGHKS and CDR2 is YYEKEE (reference sequence). Trimming at V came to 2 bases and at J to 3 bases, leaving 2 bases not matched to a gene. CDR3 residues: CASSFTGGDYGYTF. For the CDR3, the DNA is TGTGCCAGCAGCTTTACAGGGGGCGACTATGGCTACACCTTC.

In this sample, this clonotype turned up a few times. CDR3 in DNA: TGTGCCTGGAGTTCCCCGAGCAGCGGGAGGAAGACCCAGTACTTC. Its protein product is CAWSSPSSGRKTQYF. V gene TRBV30 combines with J gene TRBJ2-5, with 9 nucleotides matching TRBD2. V gave up 2 bases and J gave up 6 bases; unmatched junction bases: 10. Germline V gene lookup returns CDR1 GTSNPN and CDR2 SVGIG (reference sequence). The CDR3 totals 15 residues.

Only a few counts were recorded for this clonotype. The rearrangement uses TRBV7-6 and TRBJ1-2; TRBD1 matches at 12 bases. Germline V CDR1 and CDR2: SGHVS, FNYEAQ. V shed 7 bases and J 5 bases; nucleotides not matched to a gene: 11. This CDR3 is built from 16 residues. CDR3 in amino acids: CASTLGGQGARYGYTF. The CDR3 region has the DNA TGTGCCAGCACTCTGGGGGGACAGGGGGCGCGTTATGGCTACACCTTC.

The sample holds many counts of this clonotype. CDR3 nucleotide sequence: TGCGCCAGCAGCCAAGGGTCCAGTATTCAAGAGACCCAGTACTTC. This translates into CASSQGSSIQETQYF. The chain carries TRBV4-1 and TRBJ2-5; D is unresolved. The ends were cut back, 1 base at V and 2 bases at J, with 11 bases in the middle. The CDR3 loop spans 15 amino acids. Looked up from germline, CDR1 is MGHRA and CDR2 is YSYEKL.

This clonotype was seen ten or more times. The genes are TRBV2 and TRBJ2-3; D assignment may be TRBD1 or TRBD2 (5 bases each). CDR3 length: 14 residues. V was clipped by 7 bases and J by 3 bases, with 14 bases between them. From germline, CDR1 is SNHLY and CDR2 FYNNEI. CDR3 loop: CASTRGRLTDTQYF. The CDR3 nucleotides read TGTGCCAGCACGAGGGGACGATTGACAGATACGCAGTATTTT.

The V and J genes are TRBV19 and TRBJ1-5; unclear D gene. Germline V gene sequence: CDR1 LNHDA, CDR2 SQIVND (reference sequence). V was pared by 7 bases and J by 0 bases, with 13 bases between. This CDR3 contains 15 residues. The CDR3 protein is CASIPADASNQPQHF. The CDR3, as DNA: TGTGCCAGTATCCCGGCTGACGCTAGCAATCAGCCCCAGCATTTT.

This rearrangement joins TRBV4-2 to TRBJ2-1, with 9 positions matching TRBD2. Germline trimming cut 0 bases from V and 4 bases from J; bases unmatched to any gene: 4. The CDR3 loop spans 16 amino acids. Germline values: CDR1 LGHNA, CDR2 YNFKEQ. CDR3 coding DNA: TGTGCCAGCAGCCAAGATCGCGGGAGGGGATACAATGAGCAGTTCTTC. Protein product: CASSQDRGRGYNEQFF.

The chain combines TRBV12-5 with TRBJ2-1; 8 bases map to TRBD2. The CDR3 runs 18 residues. Germline-derived CDR1 and CDR2 are LGHNT and FRNRAP. The J segment lost 8 bases and the V segment lost 1 base, leaving 16 bases of the junction unmatched. The CDR3 nucleotides read TGTGCTAGTGGTTTGGCATCCTATAGCGGGGTTAAGGTAGATGAGCAGTTCTTC. It yields the protein CASGLASYSGVKVDEQFF.

In this sample, this clonotype turned up a few times. The rearrangement links TRBV27 to TRBJ2-2; possible D gene TRBD1, 6 bases. The germline CDR1 and CDR2 sequences are MNHEY and SMNVEV (reference sequence). The germline V and J ends were trimmed by 5 bases and 5 bases, with 18 bases remaining between them. This CDR3 is built from 16 residues. CDR3 residues: CASSPSQGDETGELFF. The CDR3 DNA reads TGTGCCAGCAGTCCCTCACAGGGTGACGAAACCGGGGAGCTGTTTTTT.

The DNA for the CDR3 is TGTGCCAGCAGCGAGATACTAGCGGGAGTAAGGAATGAGCAGTTCTTC. Translating gives CASSEILAGVRNEQFF. The chain is built from TRBV3-1 and TRBJ2-1, with 11 nucleotides matching TRBD2. V lost 5 bases, J lost 7 bases, and 10 bases stayed unmatched. Germline V gives CDR1 LGHDT, CDR2 YNNKEL (reference sequence). CDR3 length: 16 residues.

The J gene is TRBJ2-5, the V gene TRBV20-1; possible D gene TRBD1, 6 bases. Per germline, CDR1 DFQATT and CDR2 SNEGSKA (reference sequence). Trimming shortened V by 4 bases and J by 2 bases, and 20 bases separated the two germline ends. The CDR3 spans 16 residues. CDR3 nucleotide sequence: TGCAGTGCTACCAACCCAGGGGACATCTTACAAGAGACCCAGTACTTC. It encodes CSATNPGDILQETQYF.

There are many counts of this clonotype. The chain joins TRBV28 to TRBJ1-1, with 9 positions matching TRBD1. The V segment lost 5 bases and the J segment 7 bases; nucleotides outside the gene matches: 11. Germline loops: CDR1 MDHEN, CDR2 SYDVKM. The CDR3 is 15 residues long. CDR3 sequence: CASSHPHRGLNEAFF. The CDR3 DNA sequence: TGTGCCAGCAGTCATCCCCACAGGGGGCTCAATGAAGCTTTCTTT. The full variable domain, with the rest looked up from reference TRBV28 and TRBJ1-1, is DVKVTQSSRYLVKRTGEKVFLECVQDMDHENMFWYRQDPGLGLRLIYFSYDVKMKEKGDIPEGYSVSREKKERFSLILESASTNQTSMYLCASSHPHRGLNEAFFGQGTRLTVV.

This clonotype turned up a few times. This chain connects TRBV12-3 or TRBV12-4 to TRBJ2-7, with D possibly TRBD1 on 5 matching bases. The CDR3 is made up of 15 amino acids. The ends were cut back, 2 bases at V and 3 bases at J, with 14 bases in the middle. CDR3 coding DNA: TGTGCCAGCAGTTTACAGGGAATCTCCATCTACGAGCAGTACTTC. Its protein is CASSLQGISIYEQYF.

This clonotype was observed a handful of times. The chain uses TRBV23-1 and TRBJ1-2; no definite D call. TRBV23-1 is marked as an open reading frame, function uncertain. The V end was cut by 10 bases, the J end by 7 bases, with 19 bases between. The CDR3 spans 13 residues. The CDR3 region has the DNA TGCGCCATCCTAACTTCCAGTAGGGTTGGCTACACCTTC. It yields the protein CAILTSSRVGYTF.

This clonotype has just a few counts. V and J are TRBV28 and TRBJ1-4; D not resolved. The ends were cut back, 6 bases at V and 1 base at J, with 21 bases in the middle. The CDR3 is made up of 18 amino acids. CDR1 MDHEN and CDR2 SYDVKM come from the germline V gene. The CDR3 DNA follows: TGTGCCAGCAGCTGGAAGGGCCCATATAAAGAAACTAATGAAAAACTGTTTTTT. Residues: CASSWKGPYKETNEKLFF.

This chain connects TRBV5-4 to TRBJ2-7; 9 bases agree with TRBD1. In germline, CDR1 is SGHNT, CDR2 YYREEE (reference sequence). Trimming cost V 5 bases and J 3 bases; bases outside gene matches: 9. This CDR3 region has 15 residues. Written as DNA, the CDR3 is TGTGCCAGCAGGGATCGACAGGGGGGTAACTACGAGCAGTACTTC. Translation gives CASRDRQGGNYEQYF.

This chain uses TRBV13 with TRBJ2-2; D perhaps matches TRBD2 (6 bases). The germline V gene has CDR1 PRHDT and CDR2 FYEKMQ (reference sequence). This CDR3 has 19 residues. Deletions cut 0 bases from V and 2 bases from J, with 19 bases between. CDR3 sequence (DNA): TGTGCCAGCAGCTTAGGAAATCGGAGGGACCCCTACAACACCGGGGAGCTGTTTTTT. As protein: CASSLGNRRDPYNTGELFF.

Only a few counts were recorded for this clonotype. This sequence joins TRBV4-2 and TRBJ2-7; 11 nucleotides line up with TRBD2. V shed 0 bases, J shed 3 bases, and the junction held 1 base outside the gene matches. The CDR3 runs 15 residues. Germline-derived CDR1 and CDR2 are LGHNA and YNFKEQ. The CDR3 DNA follows: TGTGCCAGCAGCCAAGATGGGACTAGCGGCTACGAGCAGTACTTC. It yields the protein CASSQDGTSGYEQYF.

The CDR3 bases are TGCAGTGCTAGAGAGCTGGCAAAAGAGACCCAGTACTTC. This gives the protein CSARELAKETQYF. The chain employs TRBV20-1 and TRBJ2-5, with D unclear. The CDR3 loop spans 13 amino acids. Germline-derived CDR1 and CDR2 are DFQATT and SNEGSKA (reference sequence). V lost 0 bases, J lost 3 bases, and 8 bases lay in between.

Of note for this clonotype: A much larger clonotype is one base distant, so this may be a read error. The rearrangement joins TRBV7-9 to TRBJ1-2; 7 positions agree with TRBD1. The CDR3 contains 13 residues. The V gene's germline CDR1 is SEHNR and CDR2 FQNEAQ (reference sequence). CDR3 residues: CGSSLGQGEGYTF. DNA for the CDR3: TGTGGCAGCAGCTTAGGTCAGGGGGAAGGCTACACCTTC.